These 16 T cell receptor beta chains were all obtained from the same sample, sequenced in a study of cytomegalovirus exposure and HLA in healthy donors. Primers included in the PCR were 60 Vbeta and 13 Jbeta primers. Produced via immunoSEQ multiplex PCR; TCRdb's table is partial and in-frame only. This sample has 150,000 to 200,000 clones; around 90% occur once, and the top ten carry approximately 0.98%. The sequencing input was PBMCs. The source is a boy aged 2 to 10 in good health and CMV-seronegative.

This clone was seen only a few times. The chain joins TRBV19 to TRBJ1-1, with D perhaps matching TRBD1 (6 bases). This CDR3 spans 15 amino acids. Per the germline V gene, CDR1 is LNHDA and CDR2 is SQIVND (reference sequence). V lost 6 bases and J lost 0, with 14 bases in between. In nucleotides, the CDR3 is TGTGCCAGTAGCAAAATCAGGGGACTGAACACTGAAGCTTTCTTT. Translation gives CASSKIRGLNTEAFF.

The sample holds a few counts of this clone. J is TRBJ2-5 and V is TRBV6-1, with D tentatively TRBD2 (6 bases). Germline V lookup: CDR1 MNHNS, CDR2 SASEGT. This CDR3 region has 17 residues. V gave up 4 bases and J gave up 4 bases, with 22 bases separating them. Here the CDR3 reads CASSGGWGRRAPETQYF. CDR3 DNA: TGTGCCAGCAGTGGGGGGTGGGGTAGGAGGGCCCCAGAGACCCAGTACTTC.

The rearrangement joins TRBV28 to TRBJ2-2, with a possible D match to TRBD2 (5 bases). V shed 6 bases and J shed 0 bases, with 17 bases lying between them. From germline, CDR1 is MDHEN and CDR2 SYDVKM. The length of the CDR3 is 17 residues. CDR3 nucleotides: TGTGCCAGCAGCCCCCGTCGTTTTAGCGCGAACACCGGGGAGCTGTTTTTT. Its translation: CASSPRRFSANTGELFF.

The chain recombines TRBV30 with TRBJ1-1; D gene ambiguous. Trimming stripped 3 bases from V and 1 base from J, with 12 bases between. In germline, CDR1 is GTSNPN, CDR2 SVGIG (reference sequence). This CDR3 is built from 14 residues. The CDR3 region is CAWSASATNTEAFF. CDR3 DNA: TGTGCCTGGAGCGCCAGCGCTACGAACACTGAAGCTTTCTTT.

The chain is built from TRBV10-2 and TRBJ2-5, with 7 positions matching TRBD2. The CDR3 consists of 11 residues. With V trimmed by 5 bases and J by 7 bases, 1 base remained unmatched. CDR1 and CDR2 (germline): WSHSY, SAAADI. CDR3 in DNA: TGCGCCAGCAGTTTAGCGGGGACCCAGTACTTC. Translation: CASSLAGTQYF.

The V gene is TRBV9, the J gene TRBJ2-1, with 13 bases matching TRBD2. Germline loops: CDR1 SGDLS, CDR2 YYNGEE. V was clipped by 3 bases and J by 5 bases; unmatched bases: 5. The CDR3 consists of 16 residues. The CDR3 loop reads CASSAKTSGGDNEQFF. The CDR3 coding sequence is TGTGCCAGCAGCGCCAAAACTAGCGGGGGGGACAATGAGCAGTTCTTC.

The chain combines TRBV5-1 with TRBJ2-7; 8 bases match TRBD2. Germline CDR1 is SGHRS and CDR2 is YFSETQ. The V segment lost 7 bases and the J segment 0 bases; nucleotides outside the gene matches: 6. The CDR3 is 14 amino acids. The CDR3 loop reads CASRGGTLSYEQYF. The CDR3 DNA reads TGCGCCAGCCGGGGGGGTACCCTCTCCTACGAGCAGTACTTC.

Worth noting for this clone: At one end the junction does not follow the germline gene, possibly because of a read error. V usage is TRBV5-1 and J usage is TRBJ2-3; 11 nucleotides agree with TRBD2. Germline V gene data show CDR1 as SGHRS and CDR2 as YFSETQ. This CDR3 spans 13 amino acids. CDR3 nucleotides: TGCGCCAGCAGTTCTAGCGGGAGGCCTTCTCAGAATTTT. This codes for CASSSSGRPSQNF.

This clone was seen a single time. The gene calls are TRBV9 and TRBJ2-3, with TRBD1 as a possible D gene (5 bases). V lost 4 bases, J lost 4 bases, and 13 bases lay in between. CDR1 is SGDLS, CDR2 YYNGEE, per germline. The CDR3 contains 14 residues. CDR3 coding DNA: TGTGCCAGCAGCATCCGGACAAACTCAGATACGCAGTATTTT. Residues: CASSIRTNSDTQYF.

The V and J genes are TRBV6-1 and TRBJ1-1, with D perhaps matching TRBD1 (5 bases). Germline loops: CDR1 MNHNS, CDR2 SASEGT. This CDR3 comprises 15 residues. V shed 2 bases and J shed 2 bases, with 12 bases lying between them. The CDR3 coding sequence is TGTGCCAGCAGTGAATCGACAGTGAGAAACACTGAAGCTTTCTTT. It codes for CASSESTVRNTEAFF.

The V and J genes are TRBV12-5 and TRBJ2-1; 8 bases fit TRBD2. The CDR3 spans 14 residues. CDR1 and CDR2 from the germline V gene are LGHNT and FRNRAP. V lost 3 bases, J lost 8 bases, and 6 bases stayed unmatched. The CDR3 DNA is TGTGCTAGTGGTTTAGCGGGAGCCCGCTATGAGCAGTTCTTC. This translates into CASGLAGARYEQFF.

The V call is TRBV6-5, the J call TRBJ2-1, with 10 positions matching TRBD2. The CDR3 consists of 14 residues. The V gene's germline CDR1 is MNHEY and CDR2 SVGAGI. J lost 6 bases, V lost 7 bases, and 6 bases had no gene match. The CDR3 nucleotides are TGTGCCAGCAAAAGCGGGAGGGCTACCAATGAGCAGTTCTTC. Translating it yields CASKSGRATNEQFF.

In its sample, this clone was seen a few times. CDR3: CASTPGLALNEQFF. The CDR3 DNA sequence: TGTGCCAGTACTCCAGGACTAGCCTTAAATGAGCAGTTCTTC. The rearrangement uses TRBV19 and TRBJ2-1; 8 nucleotides align to TRBD2. This CDR3 has 14 amino acids. With 7 bases clipped from V and 7 bases from J, the junction kept 9 bases outside the gene matches. The germline V gene encodes CDR1 LNHDA and CDR2 SQIVND (reference sequence). The full variable domain, rest sourced from reference TRBV19 and TRBJ2-1, is DGGITQSPKYLFRKEGQNVTLSCEQNLNHDAMYWYRQDPGQGLRLIYYSQIVNDFQKGDIAEGYSVSREKKESFPLTVTSAQKNPTAFYLCASTPGLALNEQFFGPGTRLTVL.

The chain employs TRBV2 and TRBJ2-6; maybe TRBD1 (5 bases). Deletions cut 4 bases from V and 2 bases from J, with 15 bases between. Germline V CDR1 and CDR2: SNHLY, FYNNEI. This CDR3 is built from 17 residues. DNA for the CDR3: TGTGCCAGCAGTGGTGCGCCAGGGTTGGCTGGGGCCAACGTCCTGACTTTC. It is translated as CASSGAPGLAGANVLTF. The full variable domain, with the rest looked up from reference TRBV2 and TRBJ2-6, is EPEVTQTPSHQVTQMGQEVILRCVPISNHLYFYWYRQILGQKVEFLVSFYNNEISEKSEIFDDQFSVERPDGSNFTLKIRSTKLEDSAMYFCASSGAPGLAGANVLTFGAGSRLTVL.

This clone has a handful of counts. J is TRBJ2-2 and V is TRBV5-1, with 9 nucleotides matching TRBD1. The ends lost 7 bases at V and 5 bases at J; junction bases unmatched: 12. Per the germline V gene, CDR1 is SGHRS and CDR2 is YFSETQ. The CDR3 has 16 amino acids. The CDR3 sequence is CASPGQGKIETGELFF. CDR3 nucleotide sequence: TGCGCCAGCCCCGGACAGGGGAAAATCGAGACCGGGGAGCTGTTTTTT.

The J gene is TRBJ2-5, the V gene TRBV6-5; TRBD1 matches at 7 bases. Near its end, the DNA agrees better with TRBJ2-7, so the J call may be wrong. Germline V lookup: CDR1 MNHEY, CDR2 SVGAGI. This CDR3 contains 14 residues. For the CDR3, the DNA is TGTGCCAGCAAATATACCGGGACAGCCTACGAGCAGTACTTC. It yields the protein CASKYTGTAYEQYF.